This T cell receptor beta chain comes out of a study of CD8 T cells in ankylosing spondylitis. Via MiXCR, TCRdb re-called the 5' RACE reads, giving one row per CDR3 protein. The sample records 25,000 to 35,000 distinct CDR3 sequences, about 6.8% being singletons. Germline CDR1 and CDR2: SGHRS and YFSETQ. This CDR3 is 20 amino acids long. The ends lost 3 bases at V and 2 bases at J; junction bases unmatched: 22. This clonotype was recorded many times. The chain combines TRBV5-1 with TRBJ2-5, with 7 nucleotides matching TRBD1. Input material: blood, either unsorted or a sorted T cell fraction (not recorded which). The sequence was obtained from a male donor with ankylosing spondylitis or in good health (not recorded which). CDR3 in amino acids: CASSSVRTGPGLGRQETQYF. In nucleotides, the CDR3 is TGCGCCAGCAGCTCCGTAAGGACAGGCCCCGGGCTGGGCCGTCAAGAGACCCAGTACTTC.